These 8 T cell receptor beta chains were sequenced from one sample in a study of OX40 agonist ivuxolimab in advanced cancers. Using immunoSEQ multiplex PCR, the repertoire was profiled, and TCRdb retains in-frame clones only, with some absent. The table shows about 17,000 clones, with over 75% occurring only once. Sample: CD4+ or CD8+ T cells sorted from blood, taken in a trial of the OX40 agonist ivuxolimab. The receptors stem from an adult with an advanced solid tumor such as melanoma, head and neck, liver or kidney cancer.

The V and J genes are TRBV9 and TRBJ1-4; TRBD1 might be the D (5 bases). V lost 4 bases, J lost 4 bases, and 11 bases lay in between. CDR1 SGDLS and CDR2 YYNGEE come from the germline V gene. This CDR3 is built from 14 residues. The chain's CDR3 is CASSRGESNEKLFF. CDR3 sequence (DNA): TGTGCCAGCAGCCGAGGGGAAAGTAATGAAAAACTGTTTTTT.

This chain links TRBV4-3 with TRBJ1-1, with a weak D call TRBD1 (5 bases). This CDR3 comprises 16 residues. V lost 0 bases, J lost 1 base, and 12 bases lay in between. Per germline, CDR1 LGHNA and CDR2 YSLEER. The CDR3 DNA is TGCGCCAGCAGCCAAGATGCCGCAGGGACGAACACTGAAGCTTTCTTT. Amino acid sequence: CASSQDAAGTNTEAFF.

This chain uses TRBV27 with TRBJ2-7; D unresolved. V gave up 3 bases and J gave up 6 bases, with 12 bases separating them. The CDR3 has 13 amino acids. The germline V gene encodes CDR1 MNHEY and CDR2 SMNVEV (reference sequence). CDR3 region: CASSFGSRVEQYF. CDR3 bases: TGTGCCAGCAGTTTCGGCAGCCGGGTCGAGCAGTACTTC.

The table lists this clone with a count of one. V is TRBV7-9 and J is TRBJ1-1, with D possibly matching TRBD1 (6 bases). The CDR3 is 14 residues long. Per the germline V gene, CDR1 is SEHNR and CDR2 is FQNEAQ (reference sequence). The ends were cut back, 1 base at V and 5 bases at J, with 11 bases in the middle. CDR3 coding DNA: TGTGCCAGCAGCTTAGACCAGGGGATTACTGAAGCTTTCTTT. Translating gives CASSLDQGITEAFF.

The chain employs TRBV2 and TRBJ1-6, with D possibly matching TRBD1 (5 bases). The CDR3 extends over 13 amino acids. The ends were cut back, 7 bases at V and 10 bases at J, with 14 bases in the middle. Per germline, CDR1 SNHLY and CDR2 FYNNEI. The CDR3 DNA sequence: TGTGCCAGCAATGGGGAGGGGATATCACCCCTCCACTTT. This sequence encodes CASNGEGISPLHF. Full variable domain (remainder filled in from reference TRBV2 and TRBJ1-6): EPEVTQTPSHQVTQMGQEVILRCVPISNHLYFYWYRQILGQKVEFLVSFYNNEISEKSEIFDDQFSVERPDGSNFTLKIRSTKLEDSAMYFCASNGEGISPLHFGNGTRLTVT.

The CDR3 sequence is CSVEEQGRNEKLFF. The CDR3 nucleotides read TGCAGCGTTGAGGAACAGGGGCGGAATGAAAAACTGTTTTTT. The rearrangement links TRBV29-1 to TRBJ1-4; TRBD1 matches 7 bases. After removal of 3 bases from V and 5 bases from J, the junction contained 6 bases not matched to a gene. The CDR3 loop spans 14 amino acids. From germline, CDR1 is SQVTM and CDR2 ANQGSEA. Variable domain in full (rest from reference TRBV29-1 and TRBJ1-4): SAVISQKPSRDICQRGTSLTIQCQVDSQVTMMFWYRQQPGQSLTLIATANQGSEATYESGFVIDKFPISRPNLTFSTLTVSNMSPEDSSIYLCSVEEQGRNEKLFFGSGTQLSVL.

The rearrangement links TRBV4-2 to TRBJ2-7; the match to TRBD1 covers 7 bases. CDR3 length: 14 residues. V shed 3 bases, J shed 3 bases, and the junction held 5 bases outside the gene matches. Germline CDR1 reads LGHNA; CDR2 reads YNFKEQ. This CDR3 reads CASSHQTGHYEQYF. The DNA of the CDR3 is TGTGCCAGCAGCCACCAGACAGGGCACTACGAGCAGTACTTC.

The chain recombines TRBV7-3 with TRBJ2-7, with 10 bases lining up with TRBD2. CDR3 length equals 16 residues. Germline V gene lookup returns CDR1 SGHTA and CDR2 FQGTGA. After removal of 2 bases from V and 2 bases from J, the junction contained 6 bases not matched to a gene. Here the CDR3 DNA reads TGTGCCAGCAGCTTAGGTCGGACTAGCGGAACCTACGAGCAGTACTTC. It yields the protein CASSLGRTSGTYEQYF.